A single sample gave rise to the 11 T cell receptor beta chains below, sequenced in a study of blood T cells in healthy people across ages. The use of a sample-barcoded 5' primer and a J-beta primer mix characterized a second PCR of roughly 7 to 12 cycles. In TCRdb, the 5' RACE reads were re-called with MiXCR into one record per CDR3 protein. This table holds over 300,000 distinct CDR3 sequences, more than 45% found once. The sample was blood. The receptors were gathered from a man aged 55 to 70 in good health.

CDR3 nucleotide sequence: TGCGCCAGCGGCCGGACAGCCAGCTCCTACGAGCAGTACTTC. This translates into CASGRTASSYEQYF. The chain joins TRBV5-1 to TRBJ2-7; maybe TRBD1 (6 bases). The CDR3 loop spans 14 amino acids. Germline V CDR1 and CDR2: SGHRS, YFSETQ. V was shortened by 7 bases and J by 0 bases, with 14 bases between the two germline ends.

The chain links TRBV20-1 to TRBJ1-4; 7 positions agree with TRBD1. Trimming at V came to 6 bases and at J to 7 bases, leaving 11 bases not matched to a gene. CDR3 length equals 14 residues. Looked up from germline, CDR1 is DFQATT and CDR2 is SNEGSKA (reference sequence). CDR3 sequence reads: CSAPTGPRGEKLFF. The CDR3, as DNA: TGCAGTGCGCCGACAGGGCCCAGGGGTGAAAAACTGTTTTTT.

The chain has TRBV5-1 and TRBJ2-7; D is possibly TRBD1 (5 bases). V lost 0 bases, J lost 7 bases, and 14 bases lay in between. Germline CDR1 SGHRS, CDR2 YFSETQ. CDR3 length: 14 residues. CDR3 coding DNA: TGCGCCAGCAGCTTGGAACCCGGGCCAGGGGAGCAGTACTTC. Protein sequence: CASSLEPGPGEQYF.

V usage is TRBV15 and J usage is TRBJ2-7, with a possible D match to TRBD2 (7 bases). This CDR3 contains 15 residues. Germline V lookup: CDR1 LNHNV, CDR2 YYDKDF (reference sequence). Trimming stripped 4 bases from V and 1 base from J, with 14 bases between. The CDR3 nucleotides are TGTGCCACCAGCACCTGGGGGGGCAGTTCCTACGAGCAGTACTTC. Its protein product is CATSTWGGSSYEQYF.

The J gene is TRBJ2-7, the V gene TRBV20-1; no reliable D call. Trimming pared 0 bases from V and 7 bases from J, leaving 25 bases between. Germline V CDR1 and CDR2: DFQATT, SNEGSKA (reference sequence). The CDR3 covers 17 residues. The CDR3: CSARDSDRWQSYNEQYF. CDR3 nucleotide sequence: TGCAGTGCTAGAGATTCGGATAGGTGGCAATCCTACAATGAGCAGTACTTC.

The V and J genes are TRBV29-1 and TRBJ2-1, with unresolved D. In germline, CDR1 is SQVTM, CDR2 ANQGSEA. This CDR3 comprises 12 residues. V was clipped by 8 bases and J by 4 bases, with 12 bases between them. CDR3 nucleotide sequence: TGCAGCTACGGAGAAGTTTACAATGAGCAGTTCTTC. Translated: CSYGEVYNEQFF.

Only a few counts were recorded for this clonotype. The chain links TRBV20-1 to TRBJ2-7, with 12 bases matching TRBD1. The CDR3 is made up of 12 amino acids. The junction had 2 bases not matched to a gene; V was cut back by 5 bases and J by 6 bases. CDR1 is DFQATT, CDR2 SNEGSKA, per germline (reference sequence). CDR3 protein: CSASGQGAEQYF. In DNA, the CDR3 is TGCAGTGCTTCGGGACAGGGGGCCGAGCAGTACTTC.

This clonotype was detected once. A read error is possible here, since a much larger clone lies one base away. The rearrangement uses TRBV7-9 and TRBJ2-3; TRBD2 might be the D (5 bases). Germline lookup yields CDR1 SEHNR and CDR2 FQNEAQ (reference sequence). The CDR3 has 15 residues. CDR3 sequence reads: CVSSLVIPGTDTQYF. The CDR3 DNA is TGTGTCAGCAGCTTAGTCATTCCGGGAACAGATACGCAGTATTTT.

This clonotype was picked up many times. This chain uses TRBV20-1 with TRBJ2-1, with D perhaps being TRBD1 or TRBD2 (5 bases each). Germline V gene lookup returns CDR1 DFQATT and CDR2 SNEGSKA (reference sequence). CDR3 length equals 13 residues. CDR3 DNA: TGCAGCGCCTCAGGGAGCTCCTACAATGAGCAGTTCTTC. This gives the protein CSASGSSYNEQFF.

This chain links TRBV6-2 or TRBV6-3 with TRBJ1-2; 8 positions agree with TRBD1. The CDR3 is made up of 15 amino acids. Losses at the gene ends were 6 bases for V and 4 bases for J; bases not matched to a gene: 10. Germline V lookup: CDR1 MNHEY, CDR2 SVGEGT. In nucleotides, the CDR3 is TGTGCCAGCAGCCATCCGGGACAGGCCACCTATGGCTACACCTTC. It yields the protein CASSHPGQATYGYTF.

This chain uses TRBV19 with TRBJ2-7; the match to TRBD2 covers 8 bases. The CDR3 runs to 15 residues. V shed 3 bases, J shed 7 bases, and the junction held 11 bases outside the gene matches. Per germline, CDR1 LNHDA and CDR2 SQIVND (reference sequence). The CDR3 DNA reads as TGTGCCAGTAGTATCTCAACTAGCGGACTGAGGGAGCAGTACTTC. Amino acids: CASSISTSGLREQYF.